The T cell receptor beta chain described here comes from a study of T cell changes during pregnancy in multiple sclerosis. Sequencing used immunoSEQ multiplex PCR; TCRdb keeps in-frame clones, though not all of them. Here the sample spans 20,000 to 25,000 clones, roughly 87% being singletons. V gave up 3 bases and J gave up 5 bases, with 8 bases separating them. CDR1 and CDR2 (germline): SGHTA, FQGNSA. The CDR3 is made up of 12 amino acids. V is TRBV7-2 and J is TRBJ2-7, with D possibly being TRBD1 (5 bases). The source of this sequence is a female donor with multiple sclerosis, enrolled in a pregnancy study. Material: CD8+ T cells from peripheral blood mononuclear cells, obtained after pregnancy. DNA of the CDR3: TGTGCCAGCAGCTTCACCAGGGACGAGCAGTACTTC. Residues: CASSFTRDEQYF. The full variable domain, in which reference TRBV7-2 and TRBJ2-7 provide the parts outside the CDR3, is GAGVSQSPSNKVTEKGKDVELRCDPISGHTALYWYRQSLGQGLEFLIYFQGNSAPDKSGLPSDRFSAERTGGSVSTLTIQRTQQEDSAVYLCASSFTRDEQYFGPGTRLTVT.